This T cell receptor beta chain is from a study of blood T cell repertoires in COVID-19. The wider study: Samples representing acute and convalescent COVID-19 were sourced from the United States, Italy and Spain. PBMCs, B-cell-depleted T cells, or T cells were the source of the cDNA or gDNA that made up the material.

This clone was recorded once. In the original workflow: Researchers report that nucleated cell counts were estimated from reference gene primer amplification. Sequencing used immunoSEQ multiplex PCR; TCRdb keeps in-frame clones, though not all of them. That table supplies the V and J calls and clone size; D and trimming were determined from the DNA. The repertoire holds about 260,000 clones, with about 87% as singletons. Germline assignment: CDR1 MNHEY and CDR2 SVGAGI. This CDR3 is 13 amino acids long. Trimming stripped 2 bases from V and 3 bases from J, with 7 bases between. The source material was peripheral blood. This receptor was identified in a human donor in a cohort sampled during active COVID-19. The rearrangement uses TRBV6-5 and TRBJ1-2; no definite D call. In DNA, the CDR3 is TGTGCCAGCAGTTACGAGGCCGACTATGGCTACACCTTC. Its protein is CASSYEADYGYTF.